A selection of T cell receptor beta chains follows, all from one sample in a study of blood T cell repertoires in COVID-19. Clones were sequenced by immunoSEQ multiplex PCR, and TCRdb holds only the in-frame ones, with some missing. The sample lists 200,000 to 250,000 clones, approximately 86% occurring once. The specimen sequenced was peripheral blood. The receptor source for this set is a woman aged 45-65 years with COVID-19, enrolled during active disease. Both conserved end residues are part of each CDR3. A D gene is named only where the DNA matches it firmly. For some rows the clone size is stated as once, few or many, or as a class when expanded; others skip it.

>TRBV19|NA|TRBD1|TRBJ1-2
CASSPWDRGLGYTF
TGTGCCAGTAGTCCGTGGGACAGGGGGCTCGGCTACACCTTC
>TRBV5-5|NA|TRBD1|TRBJ2-3
CASSTTRDRGRTDTQYF
TGTGCCAGCAGCACCACAAGGGACAGGGGGCGCACAGATACGCAGTATTTT
>TRBV2|NA|NA|TRBJ2-3
CANSYLVSDTQYF
TGTGCCAACTCCTACCTTGTATCAGATACGCAGTATTTT
>TRBV18|NA|TRBD1|TRBJ2-7
CASPRTGMSEQYF
TGTGCCAGCCCACGGACAGGGATGAGTGAGCAGTACTTC
>TRBV14|NA|NA|TRBJ2-3
CASSQERGGAQYF
TGTGCCAGCAGCCAAGAGAGGGGGGGAGCGCAGTATTTT
>TRBV4-1|NA|NA|TRBJ2-5
CASSQDWGQGDETQYF
TGCGCCAGCAGCCAAGATTGGGGGCAGGGTGACGAGACCCAGTACTTC
>TRBV7-9|NA|TRBD1|TRBJ2-7
CASSYGTGASYEQYF
TGTGCCAGCAGCTACGGGACAGGAGCTTCCTACGAGCAGTACTTC
>TRBV11-2|NA|TRBD2|TRBJ2-7
CASSLDPGTNSYEQYF
TGTGCCAGCAGCTTAGATCCGGGGACTAACTCCTACGAGCAGTACTTC
>TRBV19|many|TRBD1|TRBJ2-7
CASSITGGIYEQYF
TGTGCCAGTAGCATAACAGGGGGGATCTACGAGCAGTACTTC
>TRBV10-3|NA|TRBD1|TRBJ2-2
CAISESGGGTGELFF
TGTGCCATCAGTGAGTCAGGGGGCGGCACCGGGGAGCTGTTTTTT
>TRBV28|NA|NA|TRBJ2-7
CASSLQGYEQYF
TGTGCCAGCAGTCTACAGGGCTACGAGCAGTACTTC
>TRBV11-2|NA|NA|TRBJ2-1
CAGSLVGRNEQFF
TGTGCCGGCAGCTTAGTGGGGAGAAATGAGCAGTTCTTC
>TRBV6-4|NA|NA|TRBJ1-3
CASTHLIHLHSGNTIYF
TGTGCCAGCACCCACTTAATTCACCTTCACTCTGGAAACACCATATATTTT
>TRBV5-1|NA|TRBD1|TRBJ1-2
CASSLAQGVDYGYTF
TGCGCCAGCAGCTTGGCCCAGGGGGTGGACTATGGCTACACCTTC
>TRBV19|few|NA|TRBJ2-1
CASSIDRGVEQFF
TGTGCCAGTAGTATAGACAGGGGCGTAGAGCAGTTCTTC
>TRBV4-1|NA|NA|TRBJ1-1
CASSQAGTHMNTEAFF
TGCGCCAGCAGCCAAGCTGGGACACACATGAACACTGAAGCTTTCTTT
>TRBV28|NA|TRBD1|TRBJ1-1
CASTRTGRGTEAFF
TGTGCCAGCACAAGGACAGGGAGGGGCACTGAAGCTTTCTTT
>TRBV9|NA|TRBD2|TRBJ2-3
CASSAPSSGGAWDTQYF
TGTGCCAGCAGCGCCCCGAGTAGCGGGGGGGCCTGGGATACGCAGTATTTT
>TRBV19|NA|NA|TRBJ1-6
CASSVGSSYNSPLHF
TGTGCCAGTAGTGTTGGGAGCTCCTATAATTCACCCCTCCACTTT
>TRBV5-6|NA|NA|TRBJ1-1
CASSLQGTEAFF
TGTGCCAGCAGCTTGCAGGGGACTGAAGCTTTCTTT
>TRBV19|NA|TRBD1|TRBJ1-5
CASSMGQGVVFSNQPQHF
TGTGCCAGTAGTATGGGACAGGGTGTCGTTTTTAGCAATCAGCCCCAGCATTTT
>TRBV2|NA|NA|TRBJ1-2
CASSPRYTF
TGTGCCAGTAGCCCCCGCTACACCTTC
>TRBV14|NA|NA|TRBJ1-2
CASSQDVFYGYTF
TGTGCCAGCAGCCAAGATGTCTTCTATGGCTACACCTTC
>TRBV9|NA|NA|TRBJ2-1
CASSVAGGQDYNEQFF
TGTGCCAGCAGCGTAGCCGGCGGGCAAGACTACAATGAGCAGTTCTTC
>TRBV7-2|NA|NA|TRBJ2-7
CASSLDRYGEQYF
TGTGCCAGCAGCTTAGATCGCTATGGCGAGCAGTACTTC
>TRBV10-3|NA|TRBD2|TRBJ2-1
CAISESLAGGRNEQFF
TGTGCCATCAGTGAGTCACTAGCGGGGGGGCGCAATGAGCAGTTCTTC
>TRBV27|NA|NA|TRBJ2-1
CASRRGLGYNEQFF
TGTGCCAGCAGAAGGGGGTTGGGGTACAATGAGCAGTTCTTC
>TRBV5-5|NA|NA|TRBJ1-1
CASSLVSGNTEAFF
TGTGCCAGCAGCTTGGTCTCCGGGAACACTGAAGCTTTCTTT
>TRBV7-8|NA|NA|TRBJ2-1
CASSARQATNEQFF
TGTGCCAGCAGCGCCCGACAGGCGACCAATGAGCAGTTCTTC
>TRBV10-3|few|NA|TRBJ2-3
CATIQGMGTDTQYF
TGTGCCACCATCCAGGGGATGGGCACAGATACGCAGTATTTT
>TRBV11-3|NA|NA|TRBJ2-2
CASSLLNTGELFF
TGTGCCAGCAGCTTACTTAACACCGGGGAGCTGTTTTTT
>TRBV11-2|NA|TRBD1|TRBJ2-4
CASSDRVDYAKNIQYF
TGTGCCAGCTCGGACAGGGTTGATTATGCCAAAAACATTCAGTACTTC
>TRBV11-1|few|NA|TRBJ2-2
CASSPRGTGELFF
TGTGCCAGCAGCCCACGGGGGACCGGGGAGCTGTTTTTT
>TRBV11-3|few|NA|TRBJ2-2
CASSLERTGELFF
TGTGCCAGCAGCTTAGAGCGAACCGGGGAGCTGTTTTTT
>TRBV7-3|NA|TRBD2|TRBJ2-3
CASSSAGAGTDTQYF
TGTGCCAGCAGCTCAGCGGGGGCTGGCACAGATACGCAGTATTTT
>TRBV27|NA|NA|TRBJ2-3
CASSLTGRSWSDTQYF
TGTGCCAGCAGTCTCACAGGGCGCTCTTGGTCAGATACGCAGTATTTT
>TRBV7-2|NA|NA|TRBJ1-3
CASSLALADTIYF
TGTGCCAGCAGCTTAGCGCTGGCCGACACCATATATTTT
>TRBV4-3|NA|TRBD1|TRBJ2-7
CASSPSTGTVGYEQYF
TGCGCCAGCAGCCCGTCAACCGGGACAGTAGGCTACGAGCAGTACTTC
>TRBV12-3/TRBV12-4|NA|NA|TRBJ1-6
CASSGRGGSPLHF
TGTGCCAGCAGTGGCAGGGGAGGGTCACCCCTCCACTTT
>TRBV10-1|NA|TRBD2|TRBJ2-2
CASMGTERGHSTGELFF
TGCGCCAGCATGGGGACGGAGCGGGGCCATTCCACCGGGGAGCTGTTTTTT
>TRBV6-6|NA|TRBD1|TRBJ1-2
CASSHPDREAFRGYTF
TGTGCCAGCAGCCACCCGGACAGGGAGGCTTTCCGGGGCTACACCTTC
>TRBV7-2|NA|NA|TRBJ2-4
CASSLASGLAKNIQYF
TGTGCCAGCAGCTTAGCCAGCGGATTAGCCAAAAACATTCAGTACTTC
>TRBV6-1|NA|NA|TRBJ2-3
CASSGGLQGSRTDTQYF
TGTGCCAGCAGTGGAGGGCTCCAAGGCTCCCGCACAGATACGCAGTATTTT
>TRBV5-4|NA|TRBD1|TRBJ1-4
CASSSVDRGREDEKLFF
TGTGCCAGCAGCTCCGTGGACAGGGGCCGGGAGGATGAAAAACTGTTTTTT
>TRBV9|NA|TRBD1|TRBJ2-3
CASSINGQGFDTQYF
TGTGCCAGCAGCATCAACGGACAGGGCTTCGATACGCAGTATTTT
>TRBV5-4|NA|NA|TRBJ1-3
CASSLDGSGNTIYF
TGTGCCAGCAGCTTGGACGGCTCTGGAAACACCATATATTTT
>TRBV6-6|NA|TRBD1|TRBJ1-1
CASRATGTGLTEAFF
TGTGCCAGCAGAGCGACCGGGACAGGGCTCACTGAAGCTTTCTTT
>TRBV6-5|once|NA|TRBJ1-5
CASRTGQYNQPQHF
TGTGCCAGTCGTACCGGACAGTATAATCAGCCCCAGCATTTT
>TRBV6-1|NA|NA|TRBJ1-2
CASSDLFYGYTF
TGTGCCAGCAGTGACCTCTTCTATGGCTACACCTTC
>TRBV5-1|NA|NA|TRBJ2-5
CASSLGVGGQETQYF
TGCGCCAGCAGCTTGGGTGTAGGGGGCCAAGAGACCCAGTACTTC
>TRBV11-2|NA|NA|TRBJ1-2
CASSNAVGQFYGYTF
TGTGCCAGCAGCAACGCCGTGGGGCAATTCTATGGCTACACCTTC
>TRBV6-5|NA|TRBD1|TRBJ1-2
CASGTGVLYGYTF
TGTGCCAGTGGGACAGGGGTCCTCTATGGCTACACCTTC
>TRBV5-1|once|NA|TRBJ2-2
CASSLIITSPDTGELFF
TGCGCCAGCAGCCTTATTATTACTAGCCCGGACACCGGGGAGCTGTTTTTT
>TRBV7-2|NA|NA|TRBJ1-1
CASSTYTEAFF
TGTGCCAGCAGCACTTACACTGAAGCTTTCTTT
>TRBV5-4|NA|TRBD1|TRBJ1-2
CASSNQQGEGYTF
TGTGCCAGCAGCAACCAACAGGGGGAAGGCTACACCTTC
>TRBV5-4|NA|NA|TRBJ2-7
CASSTGTGAGEQYF
TGTGCCAGCAGCACTGGAACAGGGGCGGGGGAGCAGTACTTC
>TRBV18|NA|NA|TRBJ1-1
CASSPWGGGGTEAFF
TGTGCCAGCTCACCATGGGGGGGAGGTGGCACTGAAGCTTTCTTT
>TRBV27|NA|TRBD2|TRBJ2-3
CASSLGTSWDTQYF
TGTGCCAGCAGTTTGGGGACTAGTTGGGATACGCAGTATTTT